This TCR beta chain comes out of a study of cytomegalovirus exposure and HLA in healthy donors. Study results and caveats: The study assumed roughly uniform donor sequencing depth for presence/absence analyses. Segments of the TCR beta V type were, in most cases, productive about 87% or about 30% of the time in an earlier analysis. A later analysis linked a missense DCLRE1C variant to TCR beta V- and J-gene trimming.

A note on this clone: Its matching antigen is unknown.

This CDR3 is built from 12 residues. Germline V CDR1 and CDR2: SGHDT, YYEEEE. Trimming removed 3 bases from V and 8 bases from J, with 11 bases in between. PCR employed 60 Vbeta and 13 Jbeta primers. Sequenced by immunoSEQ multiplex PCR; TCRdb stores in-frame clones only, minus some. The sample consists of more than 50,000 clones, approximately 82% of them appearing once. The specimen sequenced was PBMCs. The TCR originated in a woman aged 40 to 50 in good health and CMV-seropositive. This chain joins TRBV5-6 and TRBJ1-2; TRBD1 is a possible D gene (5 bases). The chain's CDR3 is CASSSRDWGYTF. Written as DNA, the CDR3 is TGTGCCAGCAGCTCCAGGGACTGGGGCTACACCTTC.